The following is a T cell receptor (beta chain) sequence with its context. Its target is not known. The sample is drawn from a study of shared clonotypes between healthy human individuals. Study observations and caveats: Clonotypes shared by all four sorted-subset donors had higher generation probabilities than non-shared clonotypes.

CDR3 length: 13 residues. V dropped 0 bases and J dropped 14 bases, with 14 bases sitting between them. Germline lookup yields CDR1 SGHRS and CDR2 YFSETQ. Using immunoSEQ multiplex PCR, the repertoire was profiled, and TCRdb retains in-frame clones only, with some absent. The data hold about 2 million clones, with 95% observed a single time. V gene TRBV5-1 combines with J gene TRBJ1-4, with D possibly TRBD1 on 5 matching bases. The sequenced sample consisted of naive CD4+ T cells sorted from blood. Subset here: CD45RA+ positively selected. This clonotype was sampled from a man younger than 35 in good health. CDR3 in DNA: TGCGCCAGCAGCTTGGCCCCCGGGTGGGGGCTGTTTTTT. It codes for CASSLAPGWGLFF.